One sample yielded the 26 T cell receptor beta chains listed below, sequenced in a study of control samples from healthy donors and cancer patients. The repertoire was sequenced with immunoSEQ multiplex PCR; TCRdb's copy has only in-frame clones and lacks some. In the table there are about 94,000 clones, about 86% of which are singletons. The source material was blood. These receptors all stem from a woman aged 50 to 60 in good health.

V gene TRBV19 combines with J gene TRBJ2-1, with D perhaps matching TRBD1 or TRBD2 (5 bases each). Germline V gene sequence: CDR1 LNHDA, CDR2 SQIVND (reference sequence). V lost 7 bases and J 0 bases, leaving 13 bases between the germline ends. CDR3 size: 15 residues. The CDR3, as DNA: TGTGCCAGTAAGGTGGTCGGGACCTCCTACAATGAGCAGTTCTTC. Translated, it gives CASKVVGTSYNEQFF.

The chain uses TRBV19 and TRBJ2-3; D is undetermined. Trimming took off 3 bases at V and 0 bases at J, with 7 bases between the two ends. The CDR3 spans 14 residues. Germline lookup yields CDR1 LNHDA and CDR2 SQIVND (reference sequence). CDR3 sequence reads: CASSIVGSTDTQYF. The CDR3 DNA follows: TGTGCCAGTAGTATTGTAGGGAGCACAGATACGCAGTATTTT.

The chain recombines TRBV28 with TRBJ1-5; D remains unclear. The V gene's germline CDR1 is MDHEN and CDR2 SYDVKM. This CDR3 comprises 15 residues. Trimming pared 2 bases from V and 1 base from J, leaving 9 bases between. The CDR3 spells CASSLGRGSNQPQHF. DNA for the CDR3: TGTGCCAGCAGTTTAGGCCGCGGGAGCAATCAGCCCCAGCATTTT.

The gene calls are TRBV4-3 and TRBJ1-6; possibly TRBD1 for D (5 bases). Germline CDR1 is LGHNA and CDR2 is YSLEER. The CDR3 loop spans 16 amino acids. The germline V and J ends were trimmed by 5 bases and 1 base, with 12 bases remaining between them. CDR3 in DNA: TGCGCCAGCAGCGCGGGCCCAGGGTCCTATAATTCACCCCTCCACTTT. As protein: CASSAGPGSYNSPLHF.

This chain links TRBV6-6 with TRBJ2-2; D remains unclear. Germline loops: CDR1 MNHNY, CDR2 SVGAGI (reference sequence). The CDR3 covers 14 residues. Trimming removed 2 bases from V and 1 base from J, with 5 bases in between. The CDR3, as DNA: TGTGCCAGCAGTTACGACGGGAACACCGGGGAGCTGTTTTTT. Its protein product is CASSYDGNTGELFF.

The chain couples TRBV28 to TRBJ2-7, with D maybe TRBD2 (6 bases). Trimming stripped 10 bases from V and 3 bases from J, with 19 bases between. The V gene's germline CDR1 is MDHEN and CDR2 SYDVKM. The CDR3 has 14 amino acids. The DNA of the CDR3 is TGTGCCACCCATACCTTCGGGGGTCGCTACGAGCAGTACTTC. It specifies CATHTFGGRYEQYF.

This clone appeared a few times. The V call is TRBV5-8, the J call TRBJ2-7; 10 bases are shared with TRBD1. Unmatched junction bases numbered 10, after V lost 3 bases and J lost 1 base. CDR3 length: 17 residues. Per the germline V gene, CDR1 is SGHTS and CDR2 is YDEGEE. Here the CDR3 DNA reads TGTGCCAGCAGCTCCGCCGACAGGGGGCCCCCTTCCTACGAGCAGTACTTC. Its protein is CASSSADRGPPSYEQYF.

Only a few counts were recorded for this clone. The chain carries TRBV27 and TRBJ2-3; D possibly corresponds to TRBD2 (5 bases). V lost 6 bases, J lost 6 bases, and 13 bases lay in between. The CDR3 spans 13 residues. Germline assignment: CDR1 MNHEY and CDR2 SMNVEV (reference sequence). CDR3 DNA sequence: TGTGCCAGCAGCTGGGTAGAGGGCGATACGCAGTATTTT. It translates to CASSWVEGDTQYF.

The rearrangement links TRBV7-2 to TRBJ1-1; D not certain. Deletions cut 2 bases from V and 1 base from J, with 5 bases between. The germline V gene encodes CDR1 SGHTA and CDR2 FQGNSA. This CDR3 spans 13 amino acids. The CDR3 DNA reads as TGTGCCAGCAGCTTATTGGAGAACACTGAAGCTTTCTTT. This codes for CASSLLENTEAFF.

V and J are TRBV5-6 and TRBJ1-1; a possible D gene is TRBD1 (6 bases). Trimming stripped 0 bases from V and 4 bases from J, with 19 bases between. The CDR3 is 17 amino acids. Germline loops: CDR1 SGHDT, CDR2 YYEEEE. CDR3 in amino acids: CASSLARGGRFFTEAFF. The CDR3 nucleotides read TGTGCCAGCAGCTTGGCCCGAGGGGGGCGGTTCTTCACTGAAGCTTTCTTT.

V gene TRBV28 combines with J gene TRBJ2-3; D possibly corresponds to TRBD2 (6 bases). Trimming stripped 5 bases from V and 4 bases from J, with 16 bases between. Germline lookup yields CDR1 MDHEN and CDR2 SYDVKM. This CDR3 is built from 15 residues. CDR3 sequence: CASSLTWRGPDTQYF. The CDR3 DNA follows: TGTGCCAGCAGTCTCACGTGGAGGGGTCCAGATACGCAGTATTTT. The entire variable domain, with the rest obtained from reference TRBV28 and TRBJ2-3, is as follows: DVKVTQSSRYLVKRTGEKVFLECVQDMDHENMFWYRQDPGLGLRLIYFSYDVKMKEKGDIPEGYSVSREKKERFSLILESASTNQTSMYLCASSLTWRGPDTQYFGPGTRLTVL.

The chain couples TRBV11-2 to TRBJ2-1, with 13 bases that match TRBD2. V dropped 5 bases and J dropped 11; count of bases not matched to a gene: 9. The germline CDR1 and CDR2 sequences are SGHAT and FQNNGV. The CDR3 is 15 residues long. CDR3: CASSPPGLAGTQQFF. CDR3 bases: TGTGCCAGCAGCCCCCCGGGACTAGCGGGAACTCAGCAGTTCTTC.

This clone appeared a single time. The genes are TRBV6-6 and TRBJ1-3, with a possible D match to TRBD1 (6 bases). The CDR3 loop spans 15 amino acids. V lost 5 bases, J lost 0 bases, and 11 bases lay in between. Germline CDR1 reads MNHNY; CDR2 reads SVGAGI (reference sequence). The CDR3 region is CASSGGRLSGNTIYF. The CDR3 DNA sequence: TGTGCCAGCAGTGGGGGGCGCCTCTCTGGAAACACCATATATTTT.

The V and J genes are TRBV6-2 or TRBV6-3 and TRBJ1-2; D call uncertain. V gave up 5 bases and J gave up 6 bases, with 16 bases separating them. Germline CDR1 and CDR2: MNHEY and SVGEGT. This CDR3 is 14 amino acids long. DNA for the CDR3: TGTGCCAGCAGTCTCACTCGCAGCACTGATGGCTACACCTTC. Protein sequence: CASSLTRSTDGYTF.

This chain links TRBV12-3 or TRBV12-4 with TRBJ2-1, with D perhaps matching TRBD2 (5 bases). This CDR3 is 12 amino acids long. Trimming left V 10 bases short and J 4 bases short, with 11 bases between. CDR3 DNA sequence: TGTGCCACCAGATTAGCGTACAATGAGCAGTTCTTC. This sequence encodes CATRLAYNEQFF.

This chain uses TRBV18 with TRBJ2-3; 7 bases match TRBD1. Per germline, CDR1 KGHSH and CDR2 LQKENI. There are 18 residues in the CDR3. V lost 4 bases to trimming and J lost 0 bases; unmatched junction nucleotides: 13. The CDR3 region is CASSQQQGPQLSTDTQYF. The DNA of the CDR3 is TGTGCCAGCTCACAACAACAGGGGCCCCAACTAAGCACAGATACGCAGTATTTT.

The DNA of the CDR3 is TGTGCCAGCAGCGGTTTTGGCGGGGGCTTTCCCGGGGAGCTGTTTTTT. As protein: CASSGFGGGFPGELFF. This chain connects TRBV7-2 to TRBJ2-2; tentatively, D is TRBD2 (7 bases). V was clipped by 5 bases and J by 6 bases, with 19 bases between them. Per the germline V gene, CDR1 is SGHTA and CDR2 is FQGNSA. The CDR3 runs to 16 residues.

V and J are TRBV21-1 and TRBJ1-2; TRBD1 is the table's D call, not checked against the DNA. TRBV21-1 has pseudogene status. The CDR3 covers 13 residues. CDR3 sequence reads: CASSKVRQGGYTF. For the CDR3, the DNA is TGTGCCAGCAGCAAAGTAAGGCAGGGGGGCTACACCTTC.

The CDR3 protein is CASSVDTSGENTGELFF. The CDR3 DNA reads TGTGCCAGCAGCGTAGACACTAGCGGTGAGAACACCGGGGAGCTGTTTTTT. The genes are TRBV9 and TRBJ2-2; 8 nucleotides align to TRBD2. The CDR3 length is 17 residues. The V segment lost 0 bases and the J segment 1 base; nucleotides outside the gene matches: 5. The germline V gene encodes CDR1 SGDLS and CDR2 YYNGEE.

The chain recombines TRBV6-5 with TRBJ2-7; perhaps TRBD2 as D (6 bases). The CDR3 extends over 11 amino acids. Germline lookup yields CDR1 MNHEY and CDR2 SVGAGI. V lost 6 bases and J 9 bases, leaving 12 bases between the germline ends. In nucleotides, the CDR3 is TGTGCCAGCAGGAATGGGGGAGGGCAGTACTTC. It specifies CASRNGGGQYF.

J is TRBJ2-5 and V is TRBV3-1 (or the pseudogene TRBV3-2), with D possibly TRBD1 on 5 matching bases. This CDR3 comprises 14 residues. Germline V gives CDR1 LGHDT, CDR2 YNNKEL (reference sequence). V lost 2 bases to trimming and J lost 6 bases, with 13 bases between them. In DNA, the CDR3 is TGTGCCAGCAGCCAATACAGGAACGTAAAGACCCAGTACTTC. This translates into CASSQYRNVKTQYF.

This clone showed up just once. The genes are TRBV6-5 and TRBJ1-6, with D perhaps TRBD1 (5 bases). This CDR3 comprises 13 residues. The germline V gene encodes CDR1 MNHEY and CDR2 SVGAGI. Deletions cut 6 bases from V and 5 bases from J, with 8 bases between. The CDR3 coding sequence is TGTGCCAGCAGAAGGGGTGATAATTCACCCCTCCACTTT. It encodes CASRRGDNSPLHF.

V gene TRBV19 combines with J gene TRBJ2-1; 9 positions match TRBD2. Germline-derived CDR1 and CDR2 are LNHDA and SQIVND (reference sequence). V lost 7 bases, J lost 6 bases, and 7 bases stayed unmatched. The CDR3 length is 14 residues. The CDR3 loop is CASMPTSGLNEQFF. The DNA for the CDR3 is TGTGCCAGTATGCCGACTAGCGGCCTCAATGAGCAGTTCTTC.

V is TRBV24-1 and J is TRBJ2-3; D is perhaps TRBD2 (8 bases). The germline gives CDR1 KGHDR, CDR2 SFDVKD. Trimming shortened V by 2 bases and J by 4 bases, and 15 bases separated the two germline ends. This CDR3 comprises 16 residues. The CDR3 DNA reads TGTGCCACCAGTGATTCCTCGGGAGGGGGCCCAGATACGCAGTATTTT. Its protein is CATSDSSGGGPDTQYF.

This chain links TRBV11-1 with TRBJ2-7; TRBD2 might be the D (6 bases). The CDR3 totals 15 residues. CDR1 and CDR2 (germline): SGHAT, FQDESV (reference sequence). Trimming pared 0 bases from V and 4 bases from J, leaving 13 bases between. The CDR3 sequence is CASSLARGLTYEQYF. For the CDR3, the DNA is TGTGCCAGCAGCTTAGCGCGGGGACTTACTTACGAGCAGTACTTC.

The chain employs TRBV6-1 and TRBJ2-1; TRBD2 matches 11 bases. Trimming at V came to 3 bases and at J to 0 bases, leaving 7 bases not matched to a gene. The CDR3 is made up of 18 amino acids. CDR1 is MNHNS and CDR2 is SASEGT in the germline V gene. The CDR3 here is CASSDGIAGGSSYNEQFF. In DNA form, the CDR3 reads TGTGCCAGCAGTGACGGGATAGCGGGAGGGAGCTCCTACAATGAGCAGTTCTTC.